The 30 T cell receptor beta chains listed next were all sequenced from one sample in a study of neurological immune-mediated disorders. Time point specified: longitudinal time-point 2. Using its own MiXCR run on the 5' RACE reads, TCRdb lists one record per CDR3 protein. The sample shows approximately 80,000 distinct CDR3 sequences, 5% to 6% of them seen only once. Sequencing was carried out using PBMCs. The receptors were gathered from a woman aged 55-70 years with multiple sclerosis.

In its sample, this clonotype was seen many times. The chain joins TRBV5-1 to TRBJ2-1, with TRBD1 matching over 9 bases. This CDR3 contains 13 residues. Germline V gives CDR1 SGHRS, CDR2 YFSETQ. V lost 1 base to trimming and J lost 8 bases; unmatched junction nucleotides: 1. CDR3 loop: CASSLRTGDEQFF. DNA for the CDR3: TGCGCCAGCAGCTTGAGGACAGGGGATGAGCAGTTCTTC. Full variable domain (rest looked up from reference TRBV5-1 and TRBJ2-1): KAGVTQTPRYLIKTRGQQVTLSCSPISGHRSVSWYQQTPGQGLQFLFEYFSETQRNKGNFPGRFSGRQFSNSRSEMNVSTLELGDSALYLCASSLRTGDEQFFGPGTRLTVL.

The rearrangement joins TRBV9 to TRBJ2-7, with 7 nucleotides matching TRBD1. V dropped 4 bases and J dropped 4; count of bases not matched to a gene: 8. This CDR3 is built from 14 residues. Germline assignment: CDR1 SGDLS and CDR2 YYNGEE. CDR3 in DNA: TGTGCCAGCAGCCGGACAGGTGACTATTACGAGCAGTACTTC. Protein sequence: CASSRTGDYYEQYF. Looking up the rest from reference TRBV9 and TRBJ2-7 gives the full variable domain: DSGVTQTPKHLITATGQRVTLRCSPRSGDLSVYWYQQSLDQGLQFLIQYYNGEERAKGNILERFSAQQFPDLHSELNLSSLELGDSALYFCASSRTGDYYEQYFGPGTRLTVT.

This clonotype was found many times. The chain combines TRBV5-1 with TRBJ2-2; D is uncertain. V dropped 5 bases and J dropped 7 bases, with 18 bases sitting between them. This CDR3 contains 15 residues. CDR1 SGHRS and CDR2 YFSETQ come from the germline V gene. The CDR3 DNA is TGCGCCAGCAGACCTCGACTTGATACAAGCGGGGAGCTGTTTTTT. Amino acid sequence: CASRPRLDTSGELFF.

This clonotype was observed at least ten times. The chain joins TRBV6-6 to TRBJ2-7, with TRBD1 matching 7 bases. CDR1 and CDR2 (germline): MNHNY, SVGAGI (reference sequence). The CDR3 is 13 residues long. V trimming: 1 base; J trimming: 5 bases; junction bases outside the gene matches: 2. This CDR3 reads CASSYFTGDEQYF. DNA of the CDR3: TGTGCCAGCAGTTACTTCACAGGGGACGAGCAGTACTTC.

This clonotype turned up a few times. The V gene is TRBV3-1, the J gene TRBJ1-2; D remains ambiguous. The CDR3 loop spans 14 amino acids. V lost 4 bases and J lost 7, with 16 bases in between. Germline lookup yields CDR1 LGHDT and CDR2 YNNKEL (reference sequence). CDR3 amino acids: CASSPLGGRVGYTF. Here the CDR3 DNA reads TGTGCCAGCAGCCCCCTGGGCGGGCGTGTTGGCTACACCTTC.

This clonotype was found many times. The chain joins TRBV20-1 to TRBJ2-2, with a possible D match to TRBD2 (6 bases). The CDR3 length is 18 residues. Germline-derived CDR1 and CDR2 are DFQATT and SNEGSKA (reference sequence). Trimming removed 1 base from V and 2 bases from J, with 20 bases in between. The CDR3, as DNA: TGCAGTGCTAGAGGTGGACGTACCGGGAGACAAAACACCGGGGAGCTGTTTTTT. Amino acids: CSARGGRTGRQNTGELFF.

The V gene is TRBV4-1, the J gene TRBJ1-4; D is ambiguous. The ends were cut back, 4 bases at V and 4 bases at J, with 7 bases in the middle. CDR1 and CDR2 (germline): MGHRA, YSYEKL. The length of the CDR3 is 13 residues. The CDR3 protein is CASSRLVNEKLFF. DNA of the CDR3: TGCGCCAGCAGCCGACTCGTTAATGAAAAACTGTTTTTT.

This chain uses TRBV30 with TRBJ1-1, with D unclear. Deletions cut 3 bases from V and 1 base from J, with 9 bases between. Per germline, CDR1 GTSNPN and CDR2 SVGIG (reference sequence). The CDR3 length is 13 residues. The CDR3 nucleotides read TGTGCCTGGAGGGAGTGGGGGAACACTGAAGCTTTCTTT. As protein: CAWREWGNTEAFF. The full variable domain, rest sourced from reference TRBV30 and TRBJ1-1, is SQTIHQWPATLVQPVGSPLSLECTVEGTSNPNLYWYRQAAGRGLQLLFYSVGIGQISSEVPQNLSASRPQDRQFILSSKKLLLSDSGFYLCAWREWGNTEAFFGQGTRLTVV.

Many counts were recorded for this clonotype. V usage is TRBV7-9 and J usage is TRBJ2-1, with TRBD2 matching 8 bases. This CDR3 has 15 residues. Looked up from germline, CDR1 is SEHNR and CDR2 is FQNEAQ (reference sequence). The V gene end was trimmed by 3 bases and the J gene end by 2 bases; junction bases not matched to a gene: 3. The CDR3 is CASSLAGGTYNEQFF. The CDR3 DNA is TGTGCCAGCAGCTTGGCGGGGGGTACCTACAATGAGCAGTTCTTC.

This clonotype was seen many times. The chain recombines TRBV3-1 with TRBJ2-7, with D unresolved. The V gene lost 2 bases and the J gene lost 3 bases, with 5 bases spanning the gap. The CDR3 runs 12 residues. Germline V CDR1 and CDR2: LGHDT, YNNKEL (reference sequence). CDR3 nucleotide sequence: TGTGCCAGCAGCCAACATATCTACGAGCAGTACTTC. Translating it yields CASSQHIYEQYF.

The rearrangement joins TRBV19 to TRBJ2-1; weak D call: TRBD2 (6 bases). This CDR3 is 15 amino acids long. Germline assignment: CDR1 LNHDA and CDR2 SQIVND (reference sequence). V was shortened by 3 bases and J by 10 bases, with 19 bases between the two germline ends. CDR3 amino acids: CASSIYSGSFEEQFF. In DNA form, the CDR3 reads TGTGCCAGTAGTATCTACAGCGGGTCCTTTGAGGAGCAGTTCTTC.

In its sample, this clonotype was seen many times. V gene TRBV3-1 combines with J gene TRBJ1-1; D unresolved. The CDR3 sequence is 14 residues long. Trimming cost V 4 bases and J 1 base, with 10 bases left between them. Germline V gene lookup returns CDR1 LGHDT and CDR2 YNNKEL (reference sequence). CDR3 nucleotides: TGTGCCAGCAGCCTATCGGACGGGAACACTGAAGCTTTCTTT. Translating it yields CASSLSDGNTEAFF.

This clonotype was picked up many times. One junction end does not reproduce the germline sequence, and a read error may be involved. V and J are TRBV7-7 and TRBJ2-5; no definite D call. The germline gives CDR1 SSHAT, CDR2 FNYEAQ (reference sequence). This CDR3 spans 15 amino acids. This CDR3 is CASSLFAGPQETQYF. For the CDR3, the DNA is TGTGCTAGCAGCTTATTTGCAGGCCCCCAAGAGACCCAGTACTTC.

This clonotype appeared many times. The gene calls are TRBV15 and TRBJ1-6; D unclear. Germline CDR1 and CDR2: LNHNV and YYDKDF (reference sequence). This CDR3 has 17 residues. The V end lost 1 base, the J end lost 0 bases, and 10 bases lay between the germline ends. CDR3 protein: CATSRVRGSSYNSPLHF. DNA for the CDR3: TGTGCCACCAGCAGAGTGAGAGGGAGCTCCTATAATTCACCCCTCCACTTT.

This clonotype was recorded at least ten times. The chain has TRBV12-3 or TRBV12-4 and TRBJ2-7; D remains ambiguous. The V end lost 3 bases, the J end lost 9 bases, and 9 bases lay between the germline ends. The length of the CDR3 is 11 residues. Here the CDR3 reads CASSFGPWQYF. CDR3 DNA sequence: TGTGCCAGCAGTTTTGGGCCTTGGCAGTACTTC.

This clonotype was observed at least ten times. V and J are TRBV5-1 and TRBJ2-1, with D perhaps matching TRBD1 (6 bases). V was clipped by 5 bases and J by 9 bases, with 21 bases between them. The CDR3 contains 15 residues. Germline V gives CDR1 SGHRS, CDR2 YFSETQ. CDR3 protein: CASRGGSRGRREQFF. In DNA form, the CDR3 reads TGCGCCAGCAGAGGGGGATCCCGTGGGCGTCGTGAGCAGTTCTTC.

This clonotype was recorded at least ten times. J is TRBJ1-5 and V is TRBV6-6; D not resolved. There are 14 residues in the CDR3. V was clipped by 6 bases and J by 7 bases, with 16 bases between them. From germline, CDR1 is MNHNY and CDR2 SVGAGI (reference sequence). The CDR3 is CASRLNSGRQPQHF. The CDR3 nucleotides are TGTGCCAGCAGACTCAACAGTGGGCGGCAGCCCCAGCATTTT.

This clonotype was observed at least ten times. CDR3 sequence reads: CASSSVSANTGELFF. As DNA, the CDR3 is TGCGCCAGCAGCTCAGTATCGGCGAACACCGGGGAGCTGTTTTTT. The chain combines TRBV5-1 with TRBJ2-2, with D unresolved. The ends were cut back, 3 bases at V and 0 bases at J, with 9 bases in the middle. Germline V gives CDR1 SGHRS, CDR2 YFSETQ. This CDR3 is built from 15 residues.

This clonotype was seen many times. The genes are TRBV12-3 or TRBV12-4 and TRBJ1-1, with 7 bases fitting TRBD1. The ends lost 7 bases at V and 6 bases at J; junction bases unmatched: 8. The CDR3 is 13 amino acids. For the CDR3, the DNA is TGTGCCAGCACCACAGGGGCCAATTCTGAAGCTTTCTTT. Translated: CASTTGANSEAFF.

This clonotype was counted at least ten times. One end of the junction varies from germline; a read error may be responsible. The genes are TRBV7-9 and TRBJ1-1; D gene uncertain. The CDR3 length is 13 residues. The V gene's germline CDR1 is SEHNR and CDR2 FQNEAQ (reference sequence). The CDR3 region is CCCAGKKDTEAFF. CDR3 nucleotide sequence: TGCTGCTGTGCGGGAAAGAAGGACACTGAAGCTTTCTTT.

V gene TRBV7-2 combines with J gene TRBJ2-2, with 12 bases lining up with TRBD2. The CDR3 has 17 amino acids. J lost 6 bases, V lost 4 bases, and 9 bases had no gene match. Germline V gene sequence: CDR1 SGHTA, CDR2 FQGNSA. In nucleotides, the CDR3 is TGTGCCAGCAGCTCCCAGGGGCTAGCGGGGGGGGCCGGGGAGCTGTTTTTT. Its protein product is CASSSQGLAGGAGELFF. The full variable domain, its missing parts supplied by reference TRBV7-2 and TRBJ2-2, is GAGVSQSPSNKVTEKGKDVELRCDPISGHTALYWYRQSLGQGLEFLIYFQGNSAPDKSGLPSDRFSAERTGGSVSTLTIQRTQQEDSAVYLCASSSQGLAGGAGELFFGEGSRLTVL.

This clonotype was picked up many times. The V and J genes are TRBV20-1 and TRBJ1-5; 9 bases align to TRBD1. The V gene end was trimmed by 5 bases and the J gene end by 0 bases; junction bases not matched to a gene: 11. Germline assignment: CDR1 DFQATT and CDR2 SNEGSKA (reference sequence). The CDR3 consists of 17 residues. CDR3 coding DNA: TGCAGTGCTGCCCGAACCGGGACAGGGCTTAGCAATCAGCCCCAGCATTTT. Translation gives CSAARTGTGLSNQPQHF.

This clonotype was counted many times. The rearrangement uses TRBV5-1 and TRBJ2-1; 9 bases fit TRBD1. The germline V gene encodes CDR1 SGHRS and CDR2 YFSETQ. The V gene end was trimmed by 4 bases and the J gene end by 5 bases; junction bases not matched to a gene: 10. The CDR3 is made up of 16 amino acids. The CDR3 DNA sequence: TGCGCCAGCAGCGGGGTCCGGGACAGGGTTGACAATGAGCAGTTCTTC. This gives the protein CASSGVRDRVDNEQFF.

Only a few counts were recorded for this clonotype. The chain carries TRBV18 and TRBJ1-4; perhaps TRBD1 as D (5 bases). Germline V lookup: CDR1 KGHSH, CDR2 LQKENI. There are 14 residues in the CDR3. Trimming pared 3 bases from V and 7 bases from J, leaving 12 bases between. As DNA, the CDR3 is TGTGCCAGCTCACCGGCAGGGTTGGGTGAAAAACTGTTTTTT. As protein: CASSPAGLGEKLFF.

This clonotype was seen only a few times. This chain uses TRBV5-1 with TRBJ2-7; 8 bases are shared with TRBD2. This CDR3 comprises 13 residues. CDR1 is SGHRS and CDR2 is YFSETQ in the germline V gene. V shed 4 bases, J shed 3 bases, and the junction held 3 bases outside the gene matches. In DNA form, the CDR3 reads TGCGCCAGCAGCACCGGGACTAGCTACGAGCAGTACTTC. Its translation is CASSTGTSYEQYF. Full variable domain (outside the CDR3, taken from reference TRBV5-1 and TRBJ2-7): KAGVTQTPRYLIKTRGQQVTLSCSPISGHRSVSWYQQTPGQGLQFLFEYFSETQRNKGNFPGRFSGRQFSNSRSEMNVSTLELGDSALYLCASSTGTSYEQYFGPGTRLTVT.

This clonotype was detected many times. The chain uses TRBV20-1 and TRBJ1-6; D remains ambiguous. V lost 3 bases, J lost 8 bases, and 14 bases lay in between. Germline V gene data show CDR1 as DFQATT and CDR2 as SNEGSKA (reference sequence). CDR3 length equals 14 residues. The CDR3 nucleotides are TGCAGTGCTAGGGCGGCAGGTTGGGATTCACCCCTCCACTTT. Translated, it gives CSARAAGWDSPLHF.

In this sample, this clonotype turned up many times. The CDR3 DNA sequence: TGTGCCAGCAGTTTAATGGGGGGACGAGAGACCCAGTACTTC. This codes for CASSLMGGRETQYF. V gene TRBV27 combines with J gene TRBJ2-5; maybe TRBD2 (6 bases). The ends were cut back, 2 bases at V and 4 bases at J, with 11 bases in the middle. The germline V gene has CDR1 MNHEY and CDR2 SMNVEV (reference sequence). This CDR3 contains 14 residues.

As regards this clonotype: This clone may be a read error of a much larger clone one base away. The J gene is TRBJ2-7, the V gene TRBV20-1, with 7 bases that match TRBD1. The CDR3 spans 12 residues. Germline trimming cut 8 bases from V and 0 bases from J; bases unmatched to any gene: 4. Germline CDR1 is DFQATT and CDR2 is SNEGSKA (reference sequence). The CDR3 DNA sequence: TGCAGTACTCACAGGGGCTCCTACGAGCAGTACTTC. Amino acids: CSTHRGSYEQYF.

This clonotype was counted many times. V is TRBV5-1 and J is TRBJ2-5; 9 bases are a match to TRBD2. The ends lost 1 base at V and 3 bases at J; junction bases unmatched: 4. Germline lookup yields CDR1 SGHRS and CDR2 YFSETQ. The CDR3 length is 15 residues. The CDR3, as DNA: TGCGCCAGCAGCTTGCTGACTAGCGGAAAAGAGACCCAGTACTTC. Encoded protein: CASSLLTSGKETQYF.

This clonotype was seen at least ten times. The chain employs TRBV20-1 and TRBJ2-5; 8 nucleotides line up with TRBD1. The germline CDR1 and CDR2 sequences are DFQATT and SNEGSKA (reference sequence). The CDR3 loop spans 12 amino acids. The junction had 1 base not matched to a gene; V was cut back by 6 bases and J by 1 base. DNA for the CDR3: TGCAGTGCCAGGGGGCCCCAAGAGACCCAGTACTTC. Encoded protein: CSARGPQETQYF.